These 17 T cell receptor beta chains share one sample of origin, sequenced in a study of blood T cell repertoires in COVID-19. Data came from immunoSEQ multiplex PCR; TCRdb stores just in-frame clones and leaves some out. This table holds a few hundred thousand clones, 87% found once. Material for sequencing was PBMCs or T cells enriched from blood (not recorded which). Receptor source: a man aged 35-49 years in a cohort exposed to, infected with or recovered from COVID-19 (not recorded which).

The gene calls are TRBV5-1 and TRBJ1-2; D may be TRBD1 (5 bases). Trimming cost V 4 bases and J 6 bases, with 13 bases left between them. Germline assignment: CDR1 SGHRS and CDR2 YFSETQ. The CDR3 loop spans 13 amino acids. The CDR3 region is CASSPGIHNGYTF. In nucleotides, the CDR3 is TGCGCCAGCAGCCCAGGGATTCACAATGGCTACACCTTC. The full variable domain, in which reference TRBV5-1 and TRBJ1-2 provide the parts outside the CDR3, is KAGVTQTPRYLIKTRGQQVTLSCSPISGHRSVSWYQQTPGQGLQFLFEYFSETQRNKGNFPGRFSGRQFSNSRSEMNVSTLELGDSALYLCASSPGIHNGYTFGSGTRLTVV.

V gene TRBV2 combines with J gene TRBJ1-5; perhaps TRBD1 as D (6 bases). V was cut by 5 bases and J by 5 bases, with 16 bases left in between. The CDR3 contains 15 residues. Germline CDR1 and CDR2: SNHLY and FYNNEI. This CDR3 reads CASSSTGIEDQPQHF. The CDR3 bases are TGTGCCAGCAGTTCTACAGGGATTGAAGATCAGCCCCAGCATTTT.

J is TRBJ2-3 and V is TRBV7-8; 8 positions match TRBD2. Trimming removed 2 bases from V and 1 base from J; junction bases left unmatched: 11. The germline V gene has CDR1 SGHVS and CDR2 FQNEAQ. The CDR3 is 18 residues long. DNA for the CDR3: TGTGCCAGCAGCTTACCATTGTCGGGGGGGTTGGGCACAGATACGCAGTATTTT. Translating gives CASSLPLSGGLGTDTQYF.

J is TRBJ1-2 and V is TRBV3-1 (or the pseudogene TRBV3-2); TRBD1 might be the D (5 bases). V was pared by 7 bases and J by 4 bases, with 19 bases between. The CDR3 totals 15 residues. Germline values: CDR1 LGHDT, CDR2 YNNKEL (reference sequence). The CDR3 is CASMGRDSSVYGYTF. In nucleotides, the CDR3 is TGTGCCAGCATGGGCAGGGACTCTTCCGTCTATGGCTACACCTTC.

The gene calls are TRBV30 and TRBJ1-3, with D possibly being TRBD1 (5 bases). Trimming stripped 0 bases from V and 4 bases from J, with 10 bases between. CDR1 and CDR2 (germline): GTSNPN, SVGIG (reference sequence). The CDR3 extends over 14 amino acids. CDR3 region: CAWSVDIRGNTIYF. CDR3 nucleotide sequence: TGTGCCTGGAGTGTGGACATTCGCGGAAACACCATATATTTT.

The CDR3 sequence: CASSLDQELNEQFF. The CDR3 bases are TGTGCCAGCAGCTTAGATCAGGAACTCAATGAGCAGTTCTTC. The rearrangement links TRBV11-2 to TRBJ2-1; D is undetermined. CDR3 length: 14 residues. Deletions cut 0 bases from V and 6 bases from J, with 9 bases between. Germline CDR1 SGHAT, CDR2 FQNNGV.

V and J are TRBV18 and TRBJ1-1; D unclear. The CDR3 consists of 12 residues. Germline lookup yields CDR1 KGHSH and CDR2 LQKENI. Trimming removed 3 bases at V and 10 bases at J, with 12 bases between. The CDR3 DNA sequence: TGTGCCAGCTCACCGGAGGGTTCGGGAGCTTTCTTT. The encoded protein is CASSPEGSGAFF.

In its sample, this clone was seen once. The V and J genes are TRBV5-8 and TRBJ2-5, with 8 bases that match TRBD1. The CDR3 consists of 14 residues. The J segment lost 5 bases and the V segment lost 4 bases, leaving 7 bases of the junction unmatched. Germline lookup yields CDR1 SGHTS and CDR2 YDEGEE. CDR3 region: CASSRQGSRETQYF. Here the CDR3 DNA reads TGTGCCAGCAGCCGACAGGGGAGCAGGGAGACCCAGTACTTC.

The V gene is TRBV5-4, the J gene TRBJ1-2; possible D gene TRBD1, 5 bases. Trimming removed 4 bases from V and 8 bases from J, with 15 bases in between. Germline CDR1 is SGHNT and CDR2 is YYREEE (reference sequence). The CDR3 runs 13 residues. CDR3 sequence: CASSGGGASGYTF. DNA of the CDR3: TGTGCCAGCAGCGGGGGAGGGGCCAGCGGCTACACCTTC. Together with reference TRBV5-4 and TRBJ1-2, the CDR3 gives the full variable domain: ETGVTQSPTHLIKTRGQQVTLRCSSQSGHNTVSWYQQALGQGPQFIFQYYREEENGRGNFPPRFSGLQFPNYSSELNVNALELDDSALYLCASSGGGASGYTFGSGTRLTVV.

The chain has TRBV29-1 and TRBJ1-2; 11 bases align to TRBD1. The CDR3 spans 14 residues. Germline trimming cut 1 base from V and 11 bases from J; bases unmatched to any gene: 9. Germline V lookup: CDR1 SQVTM, CDR2 ANQGSEA. This CDR3 reads CSVEGGTGGAVYTF. The DNA of the CDR3 is TGCAGCGTTGAAGGCGGGACAGGGGGGGCTGTATACACCTTC.

CDR3 in amino acids: CASSLGWTSGSEQYF. CDR3 nucleotides: TGTGCCAGCAGCTTAGGTTGGACTAGCGGGTCCGAGCAGTACTTC. This sequence joins TRBV11-3 and TRBJ2-7; 11 bases match TRBD2. V lost 1 base to trimming and J lost 6 bases; unmatched junction nucleotides: 5. The CDR3 consists of 15 residues. Germline CDR1 SGHNT, CDR2 YENEEA.

The chain uses TRBV2 and TRBJ2-7; TRBD1 might be the D (6 bases). The length of the CDR3 is 12 residues. The germline V gene encodes CDR1 SNHLY and CDR2 FYNNEI. The V end lost 8 bases, the J end lost 7 bases, and 15 bases lay between the germline ends. The DNA of the CDR3 is TGTGCCAGCGCCCTGCAGGGGCGGGAGCAGTACTTC. Protein product: CASALQGREQYF.

This chain uses TRBV30 with TRBJ2-7, with TRBD1 matching 7 bases. The V and J ends lost 0 bases and 9 bases, in that order; junction bases with no gene match: 8. The CDR3 has 13 amino acids. Looked up from germline, CDR1 is GTSNPN and CDR2 is SVGIG (reference sequence). CDR3 sequence reads: CAWSVQGQSVQYF. DNA of the CDR3: TGTGCCTGGAGTGTACAGGGGCAGTCGGTGCAGTACTTC.

The chain couples TRBV6-5 to TRBJ2-7, with a tentative D call TRBD1 (6 bases). Trimming shortened V by 0 bases and J by 2 bases, and 14 bases separated the two germline ends. Per germline, CDR1 MNHEY and CDR2 SVGAGI. The CDR3 is 16 residues long. DNA of the CDR3: TGTGCCAGCAGTTACTCCCTACAGGGTTGGGCCTACGAGCAGTACTTC. Protein product: CASSYSLQGWAYEQYF.

The genes are TRBV7-2 and TRBJ2-1; no clear D. Trimming removed 3 bases from V and 10 bases from J, with 10 bases in between. The CDR3 loop spans 12 amino acids. Germline V gene lookup returns CDR1 SGHTA and CDR2 FQGNSA. CDR3 sequence: CASSFDFEEQFF. The CDR3 DNA is TGTGCCAGCAGCTTCGACTTCGAAGAGCAGTTCTTC.

The chain is built from TRBV9 and TRBJ2-7; tentatively, D is TRBD1 (5 bases). Germline CDR1 and CDR2: SGDLS and YYNGEE. Between the trimmed V and J ends, which lost 4 bases and 10 bases, there was a span of 18 bases. CDR3 length: 13 residues. The chain's CDR3 is CASSPLPGPFQYF. CDR3 nucleotide sequence: TGTGCCAGCAGCCCCCTTCCAGGGCCTTTTCAGTACTTC.

The chain recombines TRBV7-2 with TRBJ2-5; 8 nucleotides match TRBD1. Germline loops: CDR1 SGHTA, CDR2 FQGNSA. The CDR3 loop spans 15 amino acids. With V trimmed by 3 bases and J by 4 bases, 7 bases remained unmatched. The CDR3 is CASSFQTGERETQYF. As DNA, the CDR3 is TGTGCCAGCAGCTTTCAGACAGGGGAGAGAGAGACCCAGTACTTC.